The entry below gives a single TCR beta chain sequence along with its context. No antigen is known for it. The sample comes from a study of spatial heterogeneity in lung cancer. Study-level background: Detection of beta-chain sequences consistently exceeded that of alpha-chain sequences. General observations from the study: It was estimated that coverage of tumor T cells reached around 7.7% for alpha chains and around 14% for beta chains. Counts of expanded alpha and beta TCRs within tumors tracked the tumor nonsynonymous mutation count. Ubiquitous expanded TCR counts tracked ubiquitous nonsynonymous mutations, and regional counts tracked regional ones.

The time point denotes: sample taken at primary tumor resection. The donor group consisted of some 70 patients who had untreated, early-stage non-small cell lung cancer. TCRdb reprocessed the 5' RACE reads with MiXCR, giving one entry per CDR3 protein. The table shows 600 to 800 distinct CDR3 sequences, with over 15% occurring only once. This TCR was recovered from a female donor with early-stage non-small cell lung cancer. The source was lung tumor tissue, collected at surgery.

The CDR3 DNA reads TGTGCCAGCAGTTACTTCCAGGGAAATACGCAGTATTTT. It specifies CASSYFQGNTQYF. J is TRBJ2-3 and V is TRBV6-2 or TRBV6-3, with D tentatively TRBD1 (5 bases). V lost 1 base and J 7 bases, leaving 9 bases between the germline ends. The CDR3 has 13 residues. Germline assignment: CDR1 MNHEY and CDR2 SVGEGT.